One sample yielded the 14 T cell receptor beta chains listed below, sequenced in a study of blood T cell repertoires in COVID-19. The method was immunoSEQ multiplex PCR; TCRdb's version includes in-frame clones alone and lacks a portion of them. Of 300,000 to 350,000 clones in the sample, approximately 86% were seen once. The sequenced sample was peripheral blood. Receptor source: a man younger than 45 with COVID-19, enrolled during active disease.

CDR3 sequence reads: CASRYGLAVNLETQYF. The CDR3, as DNA: TGTGCCAGCAGATACGGACTAGCGGTGAACTTAGAGACCCAGTACTTC. The rearrangement uses TRBV5-6 and TRBJ2-5; 10 bases are shared with TRBD2. The germline CDR1 and CDR2 sequences are SGHDT and YYEEEE. Germline trimming cut 5 bases from V and 4 bases from J; bases unmatched to any gene: 11. The length of the CDR3 is 16 residues.

The chain uses TRBV7-3 and TRBJ2-1; D possibly corresponds to TRBD1 (7 bases). V was clipped by 5 bases and J by 9 bases, with 11 bases between them. Looked up from germline, CDR1 is SGHTA and CDR2 is FQGTGA. This CDR3 comprises 12 residues. The CDR3 region has the DNA TGTGCCAGCAGCACCCAGGGGGGTGAGCAGTTCTTC. It is translated as CASSTQGGEQFF.

This clone showed up many times. The gene calls are TRBV6-4 and TRBJ2-1; TRBD1 agrees at 9 bases. The trim removed 3 bases at V and 0 bases at J, leaving 0 bases unmatched. The CDR3 length is 15 residues. CDR1 and CDR2 from the germline V gene are MRHNA and SNTAGT. CDR3 DNA sequence: TGTGCCAGCAGTGAGACAGGGGGCTCCTACAATGAGCAGTTCTTC. Encoded protein: CASSETGGSYNEQFF.

This chain connects TRBV19 to TRBJ2-1, with TRBD1 identical over 11 bases. Germline V gene sequence: CDR1 LNHDA, CDR2 SQIVND (reference sequence). The CDR3 has 15 amino acids. The trim removed 3 bases at V and 3 bases at J, leaving 1 base unmatched. The chain's CDR3 is CASSMDRGRYNEQFF. The CDR3 DNA is TGTGCCAGTAGTATGGACAGGGGGCGCTACAATGAGCAGTTCTTC.

The chain links TRBV7-2 to TRBJ2-3, with no clear D. Germline V gives CDR1 SGHTA, CDR2 FQGNSA. The CDR3 has 14 residues. Trimming cost V 5 bases and J 6 bases, with 15 bases left between them. This CDR3 is CASSLTSTVDTQYF. CDR3 coding DNA: TGTGCCAGCAGCCTCACATCCACAGTGGATACGCAGTATTTT.

The chain recombines TRBV7-7 with TRBJ2-7; TRBD2 matches at 13 bases. The better agreement between TRBJ2-5 and the DNA end casts doubt on the J call. The V gene's germline CDR1 is SSHAT and CDR2 FNYEAQ (reference sequence). The CDR3 sequence is 19 residues long. The DNA of the CDR3 is TGTGCCAGCAGCTTAGGCGTCTGGACTAGCGGGGGCCAAAAAGAGACCCAGTACTTC. Translated: CASSLGVWTSGGQKETQYF.

This rearrangement joins TRBV28 to TRBJ1-1, with 8 positions matching TRBD1. Germline V gene sequence: CDR1 MDHEN, CDR2 SYDVKM. Trimming at V came to 2 bases and at J to 10 bases, leaving 9 bases not matched to a gene. The CDR3 extends over 14 amino acids. CDR3 nucleotide sequence: TGTGCCAGCAGTTTAAGGCAGGGGGCGCGAGTAGCTTTCTTT. Protein product: CASSLRQGARVAFF.

The genes are TRBV6-6 and TRBJ2-1; TRBD2 aligns across 11 bases. V gave up 0 bases and J gave up 5 bases; unmatched junction bases: 3. Germline V gene data show CDR1 as MNHNY and CDR2 as SVGAGI (reference sequence). The CDR3 runs 16 residues. The CDR3 spells CASSYSRLAGNNEQFF. Here the CDR3 DNA reads TGTGCCAGCAGTTACTCGAGACTAGCGGGGAACAATGAGCAGTTCTTC.

The rearrangement joins TRBV27 to TRBJ1-2; 9 nucleotides line up with TRBD1. The V segment lost 5 bases and the J segment 8 bases; nucleotides outside the gene matches: 9. This CDR3 spans 14 amino acids. From germline, CDR1 is MNHEY and CDR2 SMNVEV (reference sequence). The CDR3 DNA reads TGTGCCAGCAGTCGGGACAGGGTTAGTAGGGGCTACACCTTC. This codes for CASSRDRVSRGYTF.

Comment on this clone: The sample contains more than one DNA sequence encoding this CDR3. This chain uses TRBV2 with TRBJ1-5, with D maybe TRBD1 (5 bases). V gave up 6 bases and J gave up 1 base, with 7 bases separating them. The CDR3 has 13 amino acids. In germline, CDR1 is SNHLY, CDR2 FYNNEI. Here the CDR3 reads CASRRDSNQPQHF. Here the CDR3 DNA reads TGTGCCAGCAGGCGGGACAGCAATCAGCCCCAGCATTTT.

The V and J genes are TRBV6-5 and TRBJ2-2; 8 bases align to TRBD2. Per the germline V gene, CDR1 is MNHEY and CDR2 is SVGAGI. There are 14 residues in the CDR3. Trimming removed 6 bases from V and 5 bases from J; junction bases left unmatched: 5. In DNA, the CDR3 is TGTGCCAGCAGACTAGCGGAACATACCGGGGAGCTGTTTTTT. Its translation is CASRLAEHTGELFF.

The chain combines TRBV29-1 with TRBJ2-3; 8 positions match TRBD1. The CDR3 spans 14 residues. Per germline, CDR1 SQVTM and CDR2 ANQGSEA. J lost 1 base, V lost 4 bases, and 4 bases had no gene match. CDR3 nucleotides: TGCAGCGTTGGCGACAGGGGTGGCACAGATACGCAGTATTTT. Translation: CSVGDRGGTDTQYF.

The chain carries TRBV24-1 and TRBJ1-2, with 8 bases that match TRBD1. The V and J ends lost 1 base and 3 bases, in that order; junction bases with no gene match: 0. The CDR3 runs 14 residues. Germline CDR1 reads KGHDR; CDR2 reads SFDVKD. The CDR3 DNA follows: TGTGCCACCAGTGATTTCAGGGGGCACTATGGCTACACCTTC. Amino acids: CATSDFRGHYGYTF.

This clone appeared a single time. The rearrangement links TRBV28 to TRBJ1-4; 8 nucleotides line up with TRBD1. Germline-derived CDR1 and CDR2 are MDHEN and SYDVKM. The length of the CDR3 is 15 residues. The J segment lost 5 bases and the V segment lost 3 bases, leaving 5 bases of the junction unmatched. CDR3 protein: CASSFIRGRNEKLFF. The CDR3 DNA follows: TGTGCCAGCAGTTTTATCAGGGGGCGCAATGAAAAACTGTTTTTT.